Below, 25 T cell receptor beta chains from the same sample are listed, as sequenced in a study of technical replicates of blood from a few donors. Clones were read by immunoSEQ multiplex PCR, and TCRdb kept only the in-frame ones, dropping some. Counted here are tens of thousands of clones, over 95% occurring once; the ten biggest clones make up around 0.4%. Input material: T cells isolated from PBMCs. These TCRs come from a human donor in good health.

The V and J genes are TRBV28 and TRBJ2-1, with 9 bases aligning to TRBD2. V shed 5 bases and J 4 bases; nucleotides not matched to a gene: 9. CDR1 and CDR2 from the germline V gene are MDHEN and SYDVKM. The CDR3 length is 16 residues. CDR3 region: CASSGAAGGPYNEQFF. The CDR3 DNA sequence: TGTGCCAGCAGTGGTGCAGCGGGAGGCCCGTACAATGAGCAGTTCTTC. The variable domain in full, with the rest retrieved from reference TRBV28 and TRBJ2-1, is DVKVTQSSRYLVKRTGEKVFLECVQDMDHENMFWYRQDPGLGLRLIYFSYDVKMKEKGDIPEGYSVSREKKERFSLILESASTNQTSMYLCASSGAAGGPYNEQFFGPGTRLTVL.

The chain has TRBV9 and TRBJ2-7, with D maybe TRBD2 (5 bases). V was trimmed by 0 bases and J by 6 bases, leaving 10 bases between them. The CDR3 is 13 residues long. Germline loops: CDR1 SGDLS, CDR2 YYNGEE. For the CDR3, the DNA is TGTGCCAGCAGCGTAGGTGAGGGAACCGAGCAGTACTTC. Amino acids: CASSVGEGTEQYF. The variable domain in full, completed from reference TRBV9 and TRBJ2-7, reads DSGVTQTPKHLITATGQRVTLRCSPRSGDLSVYWYQQSLDQGLQFLIQYYNGEERAKGNILERFSAQQFPDLHSELNLSSLELGDSALYFCASSVGEGTEQYFGPGTRLTVT.

The chain employs TRBV11-3 and TRBJ1-2; the match to TRBD1 covers 7 bases. In germline, CDR1 is SGHNT, CDR2 YENEEA. The CDR3 contains 14 residues. The trim removed 5 bases at V and 4 bases at J, leaving 7 bases unmatched. The CDR3 loop reads CASSLRQGGYGYTF. The CDR3 coding sequence is TGTGCCAGCAGCCTAAGACAGGGCGGCTATGGCTACACCTTC.

V usage is TRBV7-2 and J usage is TRBJ2-1, with TRBD2 identical over 12 bases. V lost 5 bases and J lost 9; bases outside the gene matches: 8. Germline V lookup: CDR1 SGHTA, CDR2 FQGNSA. The CDR3 loop spans 15 amino acids. The CDR3 DNA reads as TGTGCCAGCAGCCCCGTGCTACTAGCGGGAGGTGAGCAGTTCTTC. It encodes CASSPVLLAGGEQFF.

This rearrangement joins TRBV5-1 to TRBJ2-5; TRBD1 might be the D (6 bases). There are 14 residues in the CDR3. Trimming removed 2 bases at V and 2 bases at J, with 10 bases between. Per germline, CDR1 SGHRS and CDR2 YFSETQ. The CDR3 protein is CASSFGQSQETQYF. In DNA form, the CDR3 reads TGCGCCAGCAGCTTCGGACAGTCGCAAGAGACCCAGTACTTC.

The CDR3 reads CASSWMGQGAETQYF. The CDR3 nucleotides are TGTGCCAGCAGCTGGATGGGACAGGGGGCCGAGACCCAGTACTTC. The chain joins TRBV7-9 to TRBJ2-5; TRBD1 matches at 12 bases. CDR3 size: 15 residues. Germline V gene data show CDR1 as SEHNR and CDR2 as FQNEAQ (reference sequence). V lost 4 bases, J lost 5 bases, and 5 bases stayed unmatched.

The CDR3 here is CASSGMTVQETQYF. CDR3 DNA: TGTGCCAGCAGCGGAATGACAGTCCAAGAGACCCAGTACTTC. The gene calls are TRBV7-2 and TRBJ2-5, with D possibly being TRBD1 (5 bases). CDR3 length: 14 residues. CDR1 and CDR2 from the germline V gene are SGHTA and FQGNSA. The ends were cut back, 5 bases at V and 1 base at J, with 11 bases in the middle. Combining the CDR3 with reference TRBV7-2 and TRBJ2-5 gives the whole variable domain GAGVSQSPSNKVTEKGKDVELRCDPISGHTALYWYRQSLGQGLEFLIYFQGNSAPDKSGLPSDRFSAERTGGSVSTLTIQRTQQEDSAVYLCASSGMTVQETQYFGPGTRLLVL.

The genes are TRBV5-1 and TRBJ2-7; a weak D match, TRBD1 (5 bases). Germline assignment: CDR1 SGHRS and CDR2 YFSETQ. V lost 0 bases and J lost 5, with 12 bases in between. The CDR3 spans 14 residues. In DNA form, the CDR3 reads TGCGCCAGCAGCTTGGAGGGCAGGGAAGACGAGCAGTACTTC. Translating it yields CASSLEGREDEQYF.

The chain is built from TRBV7-8 and TRBJ1-1, with a tentative D call TRBD1 (5 bases). The V end was cut by 1 base, the J end by 5 bases, with 14 bases between. CDR3 length: 15 amino acids. Germline CDR1 SGHVS, CDR2 FQNEAQ. The DNA for the CDR3 is TGTGCCAGCAGCTTAGAGGAGGGAGGGGTGACTGAAGCTTTCTTT. Encoded protein: CASSLEEGGVTEAFF.

This clone was recorded only once. The CDR3: CAISEVGGVSNQPQHF. CDR3 nucleotide sequence: TGTGCCATCAGTGAAGTTGGAGGGGTTAGCAATCAGCCCCAGCATTTT. The chain is built from TRBV10-3 and TRBJ1-5; a weak D match, TRBD1 (5 bases). The V end lost 3 bases, the J end lost 0 bases, and 12 bases lay between the germline ends. Per the germline V gene, CDR1 is ENHRY and CDR2 is SYGVKD. This CDR3 contains 16 residues.

This sequence joins TRBV6-5 and TRBJ2-1; D is possibly TRBD1 (5 bases). Trimming took 10 bases from V and 7 from J, leaving 11 bases between them. Germline V gene lookup returns CDR1 MNHEY and CDR2 SVGAGI. This CDR3 comprises 11 residues. The CDR3 reads CATVGRNEQFF. The CDR3 DNA is TGTGCCACCGTGGGGCGGAATGAGCAGTTCTTC.

The chain recombines TRBV4-3 with TRBJ1-1, with 7 nucleotides matching TRBD1. Losses at the gene ends were 3 bases for V and 6 bases for J; bases not matched to a gene: 10. Per the germline V gene, CDR1 is LGHNA and CDR2 is YSLEER. This CDR3 is 15 amino acids long. CDR3 in amino acids: CASSHIRQGNPEAFF. In nucleotides, the CDR3 is TGCGCCAGCAGCCACATCCGACAGGGCAATCCTGAAGCTTTCTTT.

The gene calls are TRBV6-1 and TRBJ2-5, with TRBD1 as a possible D gene (5 bases). Trimming removed 0 bases from V and 5 bases from J, with 13 bases in between. This CDR3 contains 15 residues. The V gene's germline CDR1 is MNHNS and CDR2 SASEGT. The DNA for the CDR3 is TGTGCCAGCAGTGAAGCCCACCTGGCAGGGGAGACCCAGTACTTC. Its translation is CASSEAHLAGETQYF.

The J gene is TRBJ2-7, the V gene TRBV4-1; TRBD1 is a possible D gene (5 bases). The CDR3 length is 15 residues. V was trimmed by 0 bases and J by 6 bases, leaving 15 bases between them. Germline assignment: CDR1 MGHRA and CDR2 YSYEKL. CDR3: CASSQDPSGIGEQYF. The DNA of the CDR3 is TGCGCCAGCAGCCAAGATCCCTCAGGGATCGGCGAGCAGTACTTC.

The rearrangement uses TRBV19 and TRBJ2-1; 7 positions match TRBD2. The CDR3 contains 16 residues. Germline trimming cut 6 bases from V and 6 bases from J; bases unmatched to any gene: 14. Germline-derived CDR1 and CDR2 are LNHDA and SQIVND (reference sequence). CDR3: CASSMAGRLAVNEQFF. The CDR3 coding sequence is TGTGCCAGTAGCATGGCAGGGCGACTAGCAGTCAATGAGCAGTTCTTC. Full variable domain (outside the CDR3, taken from reference TRBV19 and TRBJ2-1): DGGITQSPKYLFRKEGQNVTLSCEQNLNHDAMYWYRQDPGQGLRLIYYSQIVNDFQKGDIAEGYSVSREKKESFPLTVTSAQKNPTAFYLCASSMAGRLAVNEQFFGPGTRLTVL.

The chain couples TRBV5-1 to TRBJ1-2; 11 bases match TRBD1. V lost 0 bases to trimming and J lost 7 bases; unmatched junction nucleotides: 8. From germline, CDR1 is SGHRS and CDR2 YFSETQ. This CDR3 spans 16 amino acids. CDR3 amino acids: CASSLGTGGDLSGYTF. In DNA form, the CDR3 reads TGCGCCAGCAGCTTGGGGACAGGGGGCGATTTAAGTGGCTACACCTTC.

The rearrangement joins TRBV4-2 to TRBJ1-5, with D unresolved. Germline V gives CDR1 LGHNA, CDR2 YNFKEQ. This CDR3 has 17 amino acids. Trimming removed 2 bases at V and 0 bases at J, with 14 bases between. Here the CDR3 reads CASSQRIETSSNQPQHF. CDR3 nucleotide sequence: TGTGCCAGCAGCCAACGGATAGAGACTAGTAGCAATCAGCCCCAGCATTTT.

The rearrangement uses TRBV21-1 and TRBJ1-2; whether TRBD1, the table's D call, matches the DNA was not checked. TRBV21-1 is deemed a pseudogene. The CDR3 totals 11 residues. The CDR3 region has the DNA TGTGCCAGCCCAGGGGGGTTTGGCTACACCTTC. Translation gives CASPGGFGYTF.

The rearrangement links TRBV20-1 to TRBJ2-1; D is undetermined. Per the germline V gene, CDR1 is DFQATT and CDR2 is SNEGSKA (reference sequence). This CDR3 spans 11 amino acids. V gave up 3 bases and J gave up 5 bases, with 5 bases separating them. In nucleotides, the CDR3 is TGCAGTGCTAGCCTAGACAATGAGCAGTTCTTC. It specifies CSASLDNEQFF.

This chain uses TRBV19 with TRBJ2-2; 10 bases match TRBD1. The J segment lost 4 bases and the V segment lost 3 bases, leaving 2 bases of the junction unmatched. CDR3 length: 15 residues. Per germline, CDR1 LNHDA and CDR2 SQIVND (reference sequence). The CDR3 spells CASSMGQGRTGELFF. The DNA for the CDR3 is TGTGCCAGTAGTATGGGACAGGGGCGCACCGGGGAGCTGTTTTTT.

The chain is built from TRBV6-5 and TRBJ2-5, with 10 bases that match TRBD2. The CDR3 loop spans 16 amino acids. V shed 3 bases and J 5 bases; nucleotides not matched to a gene: 9. Germline loops: CDR1 MNHEY, CDR2 SVGAGI. CDR3 sequence: CASSYLRSGRDETQYF. The CDR3 DNA reads as TGTGCCAGCAGTTATTTAAGGAGCGGGAGGGACGAGACCCAGTACTTC.

This chain joins TRBV9 and TRBJ2-7; a possible D gene is TRBD2 (6 bases). Germline values: CDR1 SGDLS, CDR2 YYNGEE. This CDR3 is built from 15 residues. V lost 4 bases to trimming and J lost 0 bases, with 14 bases between them. For the CDR3, the DNA is TGTGCCAGCAGCCCGGCTAGCGCCAGCTCCTACGAGCAGTACTTC. As protein: CASSPASASSYEQYF.

This CDR3 is CASSQSARLGNTIYF. The CDR3 bases are TGCGCCAGCAGTCAATCAGCGCGTTTGGGAAACACCATATATTTT. The V gene is TRBV23-1, the J gene TRBJ1-3; D unclear. TRBV23-1 counts as an open reading frame of uncertain function. Between the trimmed V and J ends, which lost 0 bases and 4 bases, there was a span of 10 bases. The CDR3 totals 15 residues.

The V and J genes are TRBV30 and TRBJ2-7; weak D call: TRBD2 (6 bases). Trimming shortened V by 3 bases and J by 2 bases, and 11 bases separated the two germline ends. Looked up from germline, CDR1 is GTSNPN and CDR2 is SVGIG (reference sequence). The CDR3 has 13 residues. This CDR3 is CAWSVGSAYEQYF. CDR3 in DNA: TGTGCCTGGAGCGTCGGGAGTGCCTACGAGCAGTACTTC.

This clone was found once. The chain is built from TRBV6-5 and TRBJ1-4; a possible D gene is TRBD1 (5 bases). Germline CDR1 reads MNHEY; CDR2 reads SVGAGI. The CDR3 runs to 16 residues. V gave up 0 bases and J gave up 0 bases, with 8 bases separating them. CDR3 loop: CASSYSTGATNEKLFF. Written as DNA, the CDR3 is TGTGCCAGCAGTTACTCAACAGGCGCAACTAATGAAAAACTGTTTTTT.